The 17 T cell receptor beta chains listed next were all sequenced from one sample in a study of T cell changes during pregnancy in multiple sclerosis. TCRdb keeps only in-frame clones here, not all; method: immunoSEQ multiplex PCR. The sample includes tens of thousands of clones, 92% seen only once; the top ten take roughly 1.5%. The source was peripheral blood, collected after pregnancy. These receptors were collected from a female donor with multiple sclerosis, enrolled in a pregnancy study.

The rearrangement joins TRBV6-5 to TRBJ1-2; 7 bases agree with TRBD1. The CDR3 contains 15 residues. Germline V CDR1 and CDR2: MNHEY, SVGAGI. The V and J ends lost 4 bases and 7 bases, in that order; junction bases with no gene match: 12. The CDR3 sequence: CASSSYRGNLAGYTF. In DNA form, the CDR3 reads TGTGCCAGCAGTTCGTACAGGGGAAACCTGGCTGGCTACACCTTC.

The chain joins TRBV11-2 to TRBJ2-2; 9 bases fit TRBD2. The V segment lost 4 bases and the J segment 2 bases; nucleotides outside the gene matches: 8. This CDR3 is 17 amino acids long. Germline V gene lookup returns CDR1 SGHAT and CDR2 FQNNGV. As DNA, the CDR3 is TGTGCCAGCAGCTCGCCCGGGACTAGCTTAAACACCGGGGAGCTGTTTTTT. Protein: CASSSPGTSLNTGELFF. Full variable domain (rest looked up from reference TRBV11-2 and TRBJ2-2): EAGVAQSPRYKIIEKRQSVAFWCNPISGHATLYWYQQILGQGPKLLIQFQNNGVVDDSQLPKDRFSAERLKGVDSTLKIQPAKLEDSAVYLCASSSPGTSLNTGELFFGEGSRLTVL.

The chain is built from TRBV18 and TRBJ2-1; D possibly corresponds to TRBD1 (6 bases). The CDR3 runs 14 residues. Trimming removed 3 bases from V and 3 bases from J, with 9 bases in between. CDR1 is KGHSH and CDR2 is LQKENI in the germline V gene. The CDR3 sequence: CASSPRTDYNEQFF. The CDR3, as DNA: TGTGCCAGCTCACCGCGGACAGACTACAATGAGCAGTTCTTC. The variable domain in full, completed from reference TRBV18 and TRBJ2-1, reads NAGVMQNPRHLVRRRGQEARLRCSPMKGHSHVYWYRQLPEEGLKFMVYLQKENIIDESGMPKERFSAEFPKEGPSILRIQQVVRGDSAAYFCASSPRTDYNEQFFGPGTRLTVL.

The chain employs TRBV28 and TRBJ1-2, with a possible D match to TRBD1 (6 bases). The CDR3 consists of 14 residues. The germline gives CDR1 MDHEN, CDR2 SYDVKM. The CDR3 nucleotides read TGTGCGGCGGGTTTGGGGGCCTCTAACTATGGCTACACCTTC. Translation: CAAGLGASNYGYTF.

This clone came up a few times. The rearrangement joins TRBV2 to TRBJ1-1, with TRBD1 matching over 8 bases. Germline CDR1 and CDR2: SNHLY and FYNNEI. The ends lost 6 bases at V and 3 bases at J; junction bases unmatched: 3. CDR3 length equals 13 residues. The CDR3 protein is CASRQGVYTEAFF. In DNA, the CDR3 is TGTGCCAGCAGACAGGGGGTATACACTGAAGCTTTCTTT. The full variable domain, rest sourced from reference TRBV2 and TRBJ1-1, is EPEVTQTPSHQVTQMGQEVILRCVPISNHLYFYWYRQILGQKVEFLVSFYNNEISEKSEIFDDQFSVERPDGSNFTLKIRSTKLEDSAMYFCASRQGVYTEAFFGQGTRLTVV.

The genes are TRBV23-1 and TRBJ2-7; 7 bases are a match to TRBD1. TRBV23-1 is an open reading frame whose function is uncertain. Germline trimming cut 3 bases from V and 5 bases from J; bases unmatched to any gene: 7. CDR3 size: 14 residues. Written as DNA, the CDR3 is TGCGCCAGCAGTCATATCGACAGGGTGGACGAGCAGTACTTC. This sequence encodes CASSHIDRVDEQYF.

This rearrangement joins TRBV5-6 to TRBJ2-1, with 10 positions matching TRBD2. V lost 6 bases to trimming and J lost 0 bases; unmatched junction nucleotides: 12. CDR3 length equals 18 residues. The germline V gene encodes CDR1 SGHDT and CDR2 YYEEEE. The CDR3 reads CASTARTASGSSYNEQFF. The CDR3 DNA reads TGTGCCAGCACCGCGCGCACCGCTAGCGGGAGCTCCTACAATGAGCAGTTCTTC.

The rearrangement joins TRBV4-1 to TRBJ1-2; no firm D call. V dropped 0 bases and J dropped 5 bases, with 7 bases sitting between them. Germline V gene data show CDR1 as MGHRA and CDR2 as YSYEKL. This CDR3 is built from 13 residues. The CDR3 spells CASSQDRSYGYTF. CDR3 DNA sequence: TGCGCCAGCAGCCAAGACAGGTCTTATGGCTACACCTTC.

This clone was counted only a few times. The V call is TRBV11-1, the J call TRBJ2-7; 7 bases agree with TRBD2. The trim removed 2 bases at V and 6 bases at J, leaving 13 bases unmatched. The germline V gene has CDR1 SGHAT and CDR2 FQDESV (reference sequence). The CDR3 contains 16 residues. The CDR3 nucleotides read TGTGCCAGCAGCTTACTCTTGGGCGGGAGTGGCGCCGAGCAGTACTTC. It specifies CASSLLLGGSGAEQYF. Complete variable domain (other parts from reference TRBV11-1 and TRBJ2-7): EAEVAQSPRYKITEKSQAVAFWCDPISGHATLYWYRQILGQGPELLVQFQDESVVDDSQLPKDRFSAERLKGVDSTLKIQPAELGDSAMYLCASSLLLGGSGAEQYFGPGTRLTVT.

There are a few counts of this clone. CDR3 in amino acids: CASSQDSVLEWLNEQFF. In nucleotides, the CDR3 is TGTGCCAGCAGCCAAGATTCAGTTCTAGAGTGGTTAAATGAGCAGTTCTTC. The J gene is TRBJ2-1, the V gene TRBV4-2; D remains unclear. The CDR3 is 17 residues long. Germline V gene lookup returns CDR1 LGHNA and CDR2 YNFKEQ. V dropped 0 bases and J dropped 7 bases, with 19 bases sitting between them.

The chain uses TRBV10-2 and TRBJ2-2; 7 bases are shared with TRBD1. This CDR3 region has 16 residues. The germline CDR1 and CDR2 sequences are WSHSY and SAAADI. The V and J ends lost 10 bases and 3 bases, in that order; junction bases with no gene match: 14. DNA of the CDR3: TGCGCCACCCCTCTTGGACAGGCTCCCGACACCGGGGAGCTGTTTTTT. This codes for CATPLGQAPDTGELFF.

The rearrangement joins TRBV7-2 to TRBJ2-7; 9 bases agree with TRBD1. The CDR3 sequence is 16 residues long. Germline V gene data show CDR1 as SGHTA and CDR2 as FQGNSA. V shed 5 bases, J shed 2 bases, and the junction held 10 bases outside the gene matches. CDR3 DNA: TGTGCCAGCAGCATCCGGACAGGGGAGTCCCCCTACGAGCAGTACTTC. Amino acid sequence: CASSIRTGESPYEQYF.

CDR3 loop: CASSLTANTEAFF. CDR3 in DNA: TGTGCCAGCAGCTTAACAGCGAACACTGAAGCTTTCTTT. The rearrangement uses TRBV5-4 and TRBJ1-1; D is uncertain. V lost 2 bases, J lost 1 base, and 6 bases lay in between. The CDR3 consists of 13 residues. CDR1 is SGHNT and CDR2 is YYREEE in the germline V gene (reference sequence).

The V and J genes are TRBV29-1 and TRBJ1-2; the match to TRBD1 covers 8 bases. The germline CDR1 and CDR2 sequences are SQVTM and ANQGSEA. The CDR3 runs 13 residues. J was trimmed by 8 bases and V by 3 bases; bases with no gene match: 8. For the CDR3, the DNA is TGCAGCGTTGAGGGACAGGAGCTGGAGGGCTACACCTTC. Translating it yields CSVEGQELEGYTF.

The chain couples TRBV19 to TRBJ2-1; 8 nucleotides line up with TRBD1. This CDR3 region has 14 residues. CDR1 and CDR2 from the germline V gene are LNHDA and SQIVND (reference sequence). Trimming removed 3 bases from V and 6 bases from J; junction bases left unmatched: 4. CDR3 nucleotide sequence: TGTGCCAGTAGTATTCGGACAGGGAGCAATGAGCAGTTCTTC. Protein: CASSIRTGSNEQFF.

The genes are TRBV7-2 and TRBJ2-7; 8 bases agree with TRBD1. The CDR3 totals 14 residues. Losses at the gene ends were 5 bases for V and 2 bases for J; bases not matched to a gene: 5. Germline values: CDR1 SGHTA, CDR2 FQGNSA. CDR3 sequence: CASSLQGDAYEQYF. The CDR3 region has the DNA TGTGCCAGCAGCCTACAGGGGGATGCCTACGAGCAGTACTTC.

This clone has a handful of counts. The rearrangement links TRBV6-4 to TRBJ2-1; TRBD2 is a possible D gene (6 bases). V lost 3 bases to trimming and J lost 5 bases, with 8 bases between them. Germline V gene data show CDR1 as MRHNA and CDR2 as SNTAGT. This CDR3 has 13 residues. In nucleotides, the CDR3 is TGTGCCAGCAGTGAGGGGACTCACAATGAGCAGTTCTTC. Its protein is CASSEGTHNEQFF.